This TCR beta chain was captured in a study of shared clonotypes between healthy human individuals. Notes on the study in general: Naive CD4 clonotypes overlapped across several donors at roughly 5%.

This CDR3 has 14 amino acids. From germline, CDR1 is SQVTM and CDR2 ANQGSEA. V gave up 3 bases and J gave up 6 bases, with 17 bases separating them. Sequencing used immunoSEQ multiplex PCR; TCRdb keeps in-frame clones, though not all of them. This table holds some 500,000 clones, roughly 95% found once. From CD4+ cells came CD45RA+ naive and CD45RA-negative memory subsets. Regarding this clone: Its specificity is not known.

Sequenced input: naive CD4+ T cells sorted from blood. The subset is: CD45RA+ positively selected. The chain recombines TRBV29-1 with TRBJ1-2; D possibly corresponds to TRBD1 (6 bases). This TCR derives from a woman in her twenties or thirties in good health. DNA for the CDR3: TGCAGCGTTGAGGGGGTGTCGGGGGCGCATGGCTACACCTTC. The encoded protein is CSVEGVSGAHGYTF.